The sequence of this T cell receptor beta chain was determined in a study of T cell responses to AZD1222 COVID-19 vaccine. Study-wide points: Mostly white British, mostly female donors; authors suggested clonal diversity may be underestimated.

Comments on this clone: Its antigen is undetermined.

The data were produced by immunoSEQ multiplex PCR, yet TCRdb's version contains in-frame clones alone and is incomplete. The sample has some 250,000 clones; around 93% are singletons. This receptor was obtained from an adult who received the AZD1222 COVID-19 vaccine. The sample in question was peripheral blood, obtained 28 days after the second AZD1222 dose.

For the CDR3, the DNA is TGTGCCAGCAGTATTACGGGAATCTGGAGCAATCAGCCCCAGCATTTT. Translating it yields CASSITGIWSNQPQHF. This chain uses TRBV28 with TRBJ1-5; D is undetermined. The CDR3 is made up of 16 amino acids. V lost 5 bases to trimming and J lost 1 base, with 15 bases between them. Germline V CDR1 and CDR2: MDHEN, SYDVKM.